This TCR beta chain was recovered during a study of CD8+CD57+ T cells in acquired aplastic anemia. Study outcomes and limitations: It was found that twenty-nine CD8+ CDR3 sequences were shared between patients and controls.

J was trimmed by 1 base and V by 5 bases; bases with no gene match: 4. The CDR3 totals 14 residues. The patients chosen for sequencing had shown expansion of CD8+CD57+ cells (detected by flow cytometry). The table lists this clonotype with many counts. Its antigen is unidentified. Profiling that covered TCR beta VDJ and CDR3 relied on genomic DNA as its template. In TCRdb, the reads were re-called with MiXCR into one record per CDR3 protein. The repertoire holds some 120,000 distinct CDR3 sequences, with over 30% as singletons. The gene calls are TRBV12-3 or TRBV12-4 and TRBJ1-2; 7 positions match TRBD1. The TCR was taken from a human donor with aplastic anemia. Sequencing used sorted CD4+, CD8+, or CD8+CD57+ T cells (not recorded which) from PBMCs. CDR3 region: CASSPTGRNYGYTF. In DNA, the CDR3 is TGTGCCAGCAGTCCGACAGGGCGTAACTATGGCTACACCTTC.